These T cell receptor beta chains were read from a single sample in a study of blood T cell repertoires in COVID-19. Here immunoSEQ multiplex PCR was the method, and the copy in TCRdb shows in-frame clones only, minus some. The data show 310,000 or so clones, 86% seen once. Sequenced material: peripheral blood. The receptors shown here come from a woman younger than 45 who had recovered from COVID-19. CDR3s include the opening cysteine and the closing phenylalanine or tryptophan. The D gene is left open where the match is weak. The listing skips clone size in some rows; elsewhere it reads once, few, many or a size class.

NA	TRBV2	TRBJ1-5	NA	CASTNQGDQPQHF	TGTGCCAGCACTAACCAGGGTGATCAGCCCCAGCATTTT
NA	TRBV12-5	TRBJ2-7	NA	CASGLAPGPGEVHEQYF	TGTGCTAGTGGTTTGGCTCCGGGCCCCGGGGAGGTGCACGAGCAGTACTTC
NA	TRBV4-1	TRBJ1-6	NA	CASSQDGSDNSPLHF	TGCGCCAGCAGCCAAGACGGGTCCGATAATTCACCCCTCCACTTT
NA	TRBV7-9	TRBJ2-5	NA	CASSRTRGGRAETQYF	TGTGCCAGCAGCCGGACCAGGGGTGGGAGGGCCGAGACCCAGTACTTC
TRBD2	TRBV19	TRBJ2-3	once	CASSIGGLAGYTQYF	TGTGCCAGTAGTATAGGTGGACTAGCGGGGTATACGCAGTATTTT
NA	TRBV6-5	TRBJ2-2	NA	CASSYEGGGELFF	TGTGCCAGCAGTTATGAGGGAGGAGGAGAGCTGTTTTTT
NA	TRBV19	TRBJ1-2	NA	CASSWTPGDGYTF	TGTGCCAGTAGTTGGACTCCAGGGGATGGCTACACCTTC
TRBD2	TRBV27	TRBJ2-3	NA	CASSLAGGPFDTQYF	TGTGCCAGCAGTTTAGCGGGAGGGCCGTTCGATACGCAGTATTTT
NA	TRBV6-6	TRBJ1-4	NA	CASSYSTDNEKLFF	TGTGCCAGCAGTTACTCGACAGATAATGAAAAACTGTTTTTT
NA	TRBV19	TRBJ2-1	NA	CASRTASNEQFF	TGTGCCAGTAGGACAGCTAGCAATGAGCAGTTCTTC
NA	TRBV10-3	TRBJ1-2	few	CAIRGGITNYGYTF	TGTGCCATCAGGGGGGGTATTACTAACTATGGCTACACCTTC
NA	TRBV7-6	TRBJ1-5	NA	CASSLVPESNQPQHF	TGTGCCAGCAGCTTAGTGCCGGAGAGCAATCAGCCCCAGCATTTT
NA	TRBV5-4	TRBJ2-7	NA	CASSLDRSYEQYF	TGTGCCAGCAGCCTCGACAGGTCCTACGAGCAGTACTTC
TRBD2	TRBV7-6	TRBJ2-1	NA	CASSTGTSSYNEQFF	TGTGCCAGCAGCACCGGGACTAGCTCCTACAATGAGCAGTTCTTC
TRBD1	TRBV27	TRBJ2-3	NA	CASRAGQGGTDTQYF	TGTGCCAGCAGGGCGGGACAGGGAGGCACAGATACGCAGTATTTT
NA	TRBV6-5	TRBJ1-1	few	CASSYYDVEGTEAFF	TGTGCCAGCAGTTACTATGACGTGGAGGGGACTGAAGCTTTCTTT
TRBD2	TRBV24-1	TRBJ2-1	NA	CATQTGGLAGGHRNEQFF	TGTGCCACTCAAACCGGGGGACTAGCGGGAGGGCATCGCAATGAGCAGTTCTTC
NA	TRBV28	TRBJ2-3	NA	CASSPSPKRADTQYF	TGTGCCAGCAGTCCCTCCCCTAAGCGGGCAGATACGCAGTATTTT
NA	TRBV30	TRBJ1-2	NA	CAWSQETGYTF	TGTGCCTGGAGTCAGGAAACAGGTTACACCTTC
NA	TRBV21-1	TRBJ1-5	NA	CASSNRPGDRHNQPQHF	TGTGCCAGCAGCAACCGACCCGGGGACAGGCACAATCAGCCCCAGCATTTT
TRBD1	TRBV5-4	TRBJ2-4	NA	CASSLGDRALRNIQYF	TGTGCCAGCAGCTTGGGAGACAGGGCCCTTCGAAACATTCAGTACTTC
NA	TRBV7-8	TRBJ2-7	NA	CASSSPVHYEQYF	TGTGCCAGCAGCTCACCGGTCCACTACGAGCAGTACTTC
TRBD2	TRBV7-4	TRBJ2-1	NA	CASSLLGGRDPSYNEQFF	TGTGCCAGCAGCTTACTAGGCGGGAGAGACCCCTCCTACAATGAGCAGTTCTTC
TRBD2	TRBV5-1	TRBJ2-1	once	CASSSGLAGGEQFF	TGCGCCAGCAGCTCCGGACTAGCGGGCGGTGAGCAGTTCTTC
NA	TRBV5-1	TRBJ2-5	NA	CASSLAGDETQYF	TGCGCCAGCAGCTTGGCAGGGGACGAGACCCAGTACTTC
NA	TRBV24-1	TRBJ1-1	NA	CATTGQLNTEAFF	TGTGCCACGACCGGACAATTGAACACTGAAGCTTTCTTT
NA	TRBV20-1	TRBJ2-3	NA	CSAQLGDTQYF	TGCAGTGCACAACTAGGCGATACGCAGTATTTT
TRBD1	TRBV6-5	TRBJ1-1	NA	CASSGQQGRGTEAFF	TGTGCCAGCAGCGGACAACAGGGGAGAGGCACTGAAGCTTTCTTT
NA	TRBV7-9	TRBJ1-2	NA	CASSEAGALNYGYTF	TGTGCCAGCAGCGAAGCAGGGGCCCTTAACTATGGCTACACCTTC
TRBD1	TRBV2	TRBJ1-3	NA	CASRKDRVSGNTIYF	TGTGCCAGCAGGAAAGACAGGGTGTCTGGAAACACCATATATTTT
TRBD1	TRBV30	TRBJ1-1	NA	CAWSGRQGTEAFF	TGTGCCTGGAGTGGACGACAGGGCACTGAAGCTTTCTTT
NA	TRBV3-1/TRBV3-2	TRBJ2-3	NA	CASSQTKPGSPTDTQYF	TGTGCCAGCAGCCAAACTAAACCAGGGTCTCCCACAGATACGCAGTATTTT
TRBD2	TRBV27	TRBJ2-7	NA	CASSLSIPSGSYEQYF	TGTGCCAGCAGTTTATCTATTCCTAGCGGTTCCTACGAGCAGTACTTC
NA	TRBV19	TRBJ1-1	NA	CASSVQGIGYAFF	TGTGCCAGTAGTGTACAGGGAATTGGATACGCTTTCTTT
TRBD1	TRBV5-5	TRBJ2-6	NA	CASRPPGTENVLTF	TGTGCCAGCAGACCCCCGGGGACAGAGAACGTCCTGACTTTC
NA	TRBV15	TRBJ1-1	NA	CATSRTGVTEAFF	TGTGCCACCAGCAGAACCGGGGTAACTGAAGCTTTCTTT
TRBD2	TRBV3-1/TRBV3-2	TRBJ2-1	NA	CASSQVELAGVGSYNEQFF	TGTGCCAGCAGCCAAGTAGAGCTAGCGGGGGTAGGCTCCTACAATGAGCAGTTCTTC